The text below deals with one T cell receptor beta chain. The target antigen is unknown. These data belong to a study of cytomegalovirus exposure and HLA in healthy donors. Study results and limitations: The classifier reportedly diagnosed cytomegalovirus status with high sensitivity and specificity. Associated with cytomegalovirus, according to the listing, were some 150 TCR beta chains. CMV serostatus was the only recorded immune exposure for donors.

PCR amplification relied on 60 Vbeta primers (plus 13 Jbeta primers). The method was immunoSEQ multiplex PCR; TCRdb's version includes in-frame clones alone and lacks a portion of them. The repertoire includes fewer than 140,000 clones, roughly 70% of them detected once, and roughly 3% sits in the top ten. The CDR3 loop spans 16 amino acids. The trim removed 0 bases at V and 6 bases at J, leaving 8 bases unmatched. Germline V gene sequence: CDR1 LGHNA, CDR2 YSLEER. This rearrangement joins TRBV4-3 to TRBJ2-3; 8 bases map to TRBD2. Sequenced: PBMCs. The source of this sequence is a male donor in good health and CMV-seropositive. The CDR3 sequence: CASSQDGRGGRDTQYF. The CDR3 DNA follows: TGCGCCAGCAGCCAAGATGGCCGGGGGGGCCGTGATACGCAGTATTTT.